This passage covers 30 T cell receptor beta chains from one sample sequenced in a study of shared clonotypes between healthy human individuals. Naive CD8 cells, CD45RO-negative and positively selected for CCR7, excluded terminally differentiated effector memory CD45RA+ cells. Method: immunoSEQ multiplex PCR; TCRdb's copy keeps in-frame clones and lacks some. The profile shows about 2 million clones, approximately 94% of them singletons. The source material was naive CD8+ T cells sorted from blood. These receptors originate from a young man in good health.

The V gene is TRBV10-2, the J gene TRBJ2-2; 13 nucleotides match TRBD2. The CDR3 totals 15 residues. Trimming took 8 bases from V and 1 from J; bases not matched to a gene: 1. Germline values: CDR1 WSHSY, CDR2 SAAADI. As DNA, the CDR3 is TGCGCCAGCCGACTAGCGGGAGGGAACACCGGGGAGCTGTTTTTT. It encodes CASRLAGGNTGELFF.

The rearrangement joins TRBV5-4 to TRBJ2-7, with 8 bases matching TRBD2. This CDR3 is 13 amino acids long. Losses at the gene ends were 2 bases for V and 6 bases for J; bases not matched to a gene: 4. The V gene's germline CDR1 is SGHNT and CDR2 YYREEE (reference sequence). This CDR3 is CASSFSSGGEQYF. CDR3 nucleotide sequence: TGTGCCAGCAGCTTTTCCAGCGGGGGCGAGCAGTACTTC.

Notes on this clone: The same CDR3 also results from other DNA sequences found in this sample. The chain carries TRBV6-5 and TRBJ1-1; tentatively, D is TRBD1 (5 bases). The CDR3 totals 13 residues. Between the trimmed V and J ends, which lost 2 bases and 4 bases, there was a span of 8 bases. CDR1 MNHEY and CDR2 SVGAGI come from the germline V gene. CDR3 loop: CASSYGGGTEAFF. CDR3 bases: TGTGCCAGCAGTTACGGTGGGGGCACTGAAGCTTTCTTT.

The chain carries TRBV10-3 and TRBJ2-3; D perhaps matches TRBD2 (5 bases). Germline CDR1 is ENHRY and CDR2 is SYGVKD. The CDR3 extends over 16 amino acids. Trimming pared 3 bases from V and 0 bases from J, leaving 13 bases between. Written as DNA, the CDR3 is TGTGCCATCAGTGACCCCAGTAGCGTAAGCACAGATACGCAGTATTTT. Translating it yields CAISDPSSVSTDTQYF.

V and J are TRBV9 and TRBJ1-4, with 7 bases that match TRBD1. This CDR3 is 14 amino acids long. V was clipped by 3 bases and J by 8 bases; unmatched bases: 7. CDR1 SGDLS and CDR2 YYNGEE come from the germline V gene. The CDR3 DNA reads as TGTGCCAGCAGCGACCGGGACAGCATGGAAAAACTGTTTTTT. It codes for CASSDRDSMEKLFF.

The chain employs TRBV29-1 and TRBJ1-2; D is possibly TRBD1 (5 bases). Trimming left V 4 bases short and J 6 bases short, with 12 bases between. The length of the CDR3 is 12 residues. The germline V gene encodes CDR1 SQVTM and CDR2 ANQGSEA. CDR3 in amino acids: CSVASGSDGYTF. The DNA of the CDR3 is TGCAGCGTTGCATCAGGGAGTGATGGCTACACCTTC.

This rearrangement joins TRBV5-1 to TRBJ2-5, with 11 bases aligning to TRBD2. V trimming: 3 bases; J trimming: 5 bases; junction bases outside the gene matches: 12. This CDR3 is built from 17 residues. The V gene's germline CDR1 is SGHRS and CDR2 YFSETQ. The CDR3 bases are TGCGCCAGCAGCTCCCTGATTAGCGGGAGGGCCCGGGAGACCCAGTACTTC. This codes for CASSSLISGRARETQYF. Full variable domain (missing parts from reference TRBV5-1 and TRBJ2-5): KAGVTQTPRYLIKTRGQQVTLSCSPISGHRSVSWYQQTPGQGLQFLFEYFSETQRNKGNFPGRFSGRQFSNSRSEMNVSTLELGDSALYLCASSSLISGRARETQYFGPGTRLLVL.

V gene TRBV7-9 combines with J gene TRBJ2-7; 15 positions match TRBD2. This CDR3 comprises 18 residues. Per germline, CDR1 SEHNR and CDR2 FQNEAQ (reference sequence). The trim removed 3 bases at V and 3 bases at J, leaving 9 bases unmatched. CDR3 sequence: CASSLGLAGGPPVYEQYF. In DNA form, the CDR3 reads TGTGCCAGCAGCTTGGGACTAGCGGGAGGACCACCCGTCTACGAGCAGTACTTC. Drawing the rest from reference TRBV7-9 and TRBJ2-7, the complete variable domain is DTGVSQNPRHKITKRGQNVTFRCDPISEHNRLYWYRQTLGQGPEFLTYFQNEAQLEKSRLLSDRFSAERPKGSFSTLEIQRTEQGDSAMYLCASSLGLAGGPPVYEQYFGPGTRLTVT.

The rearrangement uses TRBV29-1 and TRBJ2-7; D is possibly TRBD1 or TRBD2 (5 bases each). Germline CDR1 reads SQVTM; CDR2 reads ANQGSEA. Trimming pared 0 bases from V and 9 bases from J, leaving 15 bases between. This CDR3 has 13 amino acids. The CDR3 here is CSVEDGTGMGQYF. The CDR3 coding sequence is TGCAGCGTTGAAGATGGGACGGGGATGGGGCAGTACTTC.

CDR3 nucleotides: TGTGCCAGTAGACAGTCTTATGGCTCCTACGAGCAGTACTTC. Translating gives CASRQSYGSYEQYF. The chain has TRBV27 and TRBJ2-7, with D perhaps TRBD1 (5 bases). Between the trimmed V and J ends, which lost 9 bases and 0 bases, there was a span of 15 bases. CDR3 size: 14 residues. Germline lookup yields CDR1 MNHEY and CDR2 SMNVEV (reference sequence).

CDR3 sequence reads: CATSRVFGQPQHF. CDR3 nucleotide sequence: TGTGCCACCAGCAGAGTTTTTGGTCAGCCCCAGCATTTT. The rearrangement uses TRBV15 and TRBJ1-5; D is ambiguous. V lost 1 base, J lost 6 bases, and 7 bases lay in between. The CDR3 spans 13 residues. Per germline, CDR1 LNHNV and CDR2 YYDKDF (reference sequence). Filled out from reference TRBV15 and TRBJ1-5, the complete variable domain reads DAMVIQNPRYQVTQFGKPVTLSCSQTLNHNVMYWYQQKSSQAPKLLFHYYDKDFNNEADTPDNFQSRRPNTSFCFLDIRSPGLGDTAMYLCATSRVFGQPQHFGDGTRLSIL.

The chain is built from TRBV6-6 and TRBJ1-4, with D hard to call. V lost 4 bases and J lost 0, with 9 bases in between. This CDR3 is 15 amino acids long. Germline loops: CDR1 MNHNY, CDR2 SVGAGI (reference sequence). This chain's CDR3 is CASSFGIATNEKLFF. The CDR3 DNA follows: TGTGCCAGCAGTTTCGGTATTGCAACTAATGAAAAACTGTTTTTT.

This clone was counted a single time. The chain carries TRBV7-9 and TRBJ1-5, with D tentatively TRBD1 (5 bases). V was cut by 8 bases and J by 7 bases, with 21 bases left in between. Germline V CDR1 and CDR2: SEHNR, FQNEAQ (reference sequence). CDR3 length: 15 residues. The CDR3: CASSDGALGTQPQHF. In DNA form, the CDR3 reads TGTGCCAGCTCGGATGGGGCCCTCGGAACACAGCCCCAGCATTTT.

The CDR3 spells CAWRGLAGEVVTGELFF. CDR3 DNA sequence: TGTGCCTGGAGGGGACTAGCGGGGGAGGTCGTCACCGGGGAGCTGTTTTTT. V and J are TRBV30 and TRBJ2-2; 14 nucleotides align to TRBD2. Germline CDR1 reads GTSNPN; CDR2 reads SVGIG (reference sequence). CDR3 length: 17 amino acids. V lost 3 bases, J lost 4 bases, and 7 bases stayed unmatched.

V usage is TRBV2 and J usage is TRBJ2-5; D not certain. CDR1 and CDR2 from the germline V gene are SNHLY and FYNNEI. Trimming shortened V by 8 bases and J by 1 base, and 11 bases separated the two germline ends. There are 13 residues in the CDR3. The CDR3 sequence is CASEGPSQETQYF. As DNA, the CDR3 is TGTGCCAGCGAAGGACCCTCCCAAGAGACCCAGTACTTC.

V and J are TRBV2 and TRBJ2-2; D ambiguous. V lost 1 base, J lost 4 bases, and 10 bases lay in between. This CDR3 spans 15 amino acids. CDR1 and CDR2 (germline): SNHLY, FYNNEI. In DNA form, the CDR3 reads TGTGCCAGCAGTGAAGACGGCGTCTTCACCGGGGAGCTGTTTTTT. Amino acid sequence: CASSEDGVFTGELFF.

The V gene is TRBV7-9, the J gene TRBJ2-7; no firm D call. CDR1 and CDR2 from the germline V gene are SEHNR and FQNEAQ (reference sequence). The CDR3 contains 12 residues. The germline V and J ends were trimmed by 6 bases and 4 bases, with 10 bases remaining between them. CDR3 DNA: TGTGCCAGCAGTAAGGGAATTTACGAGCAGTACTTC. This codes for CASSKGIYEQYF.

As concerns this clone: Other DNA variants within this sample encode the same CDR3. In DNA form, the CDR3 reads TGTGCCAGTAGTCTGGGACTACTCTACGAGCAGTACTTC. This codes for CASSLGLLYEQYF. The J gene is TRBJ2-7, the V gene TRBV19, with TRBD2 identical over 7 bases. V was clipped by 5 bases and J by 3 bases; unmatched bases: 4. The CDR3 spans 13 residues. From germline, CDR1 is LNHDA and CDR2 SQIVND (reference sequence).

This chain joins TRBV6-1 and TRBJ2-7, with a weak D call TRBD1 (6 bases). CDR3 length: 14 residues. V lost 3 bases to trimming and J lost 3 bases, with 12 bases between them. Looked up from germline, CDR1 is MNHNS and CDR2 is SASEGT. The DNA for the CDR3 is TGTGCCAGCAGTGAGGGACAACCCTACTACGAGCAGTACTTC. It translates to CASSEGQPYYEQYF.

The chain carries TRBV7-3 and TRBJ1-1; possible D gene TRBD1, 5 bases. Per germline, CDR1 SGHTA and CDR2 FQGTGA. Between the trimmed V and J ends, which lost 5 bases and 5 bases, there was a span of 15 bases. The CDR3 consists of 14 residues. The CDR3 nucleotides read TGTGCCAGCAGCCTCGGACCGGGGGGTACTGAAGCTTTCTTT. It encodes CASSLGPGGTEAFF.

J is TRBJ2-3 and V is TRBV18; D gene ambiguous. CDR1 and CDR2 (germline): KGHSH, LQKENI. V was clipped by 0 bases and J by 8 bases, with 12 bases between them. The CDR3 spans 14 residues. The CDR3, as DNA: TGTGCCAGCTCACCACCCCCTCCCTCCCTTACGCAGTATTTT. It codes for CASSPPPPSLTQYF.

This clone came up once. This chain joins TRBV7-8 and TRBJ2-7, with TRBD1 matching over 10 bases. The germline V gene has CDR1 SGHVS and CDR2 FQNEAQ. V was clipped by 5 bases and J by 1 base; unmatched bases: 8. The CDR3 spans 16 residues. The CDR3 nucleotides are TGTGCCAGCAGCGCCTCAGGGACAGGGGCGTCCTACGAGCAGTACTTC. Translating gives CASSASGTGASYEQYF.

Details on this clone: At the DNA level, this CDR3 is encoded by other sequences in the same sample as well. J is TRBJ2-1 and V is TRBV5-1; D might be TRBD1 (5 bases). V gave up 5 bases and J gave up 2 bases, with 11 bases separating them. This CDR3 is 14 amino acids long. Germline values: CDR1 SGHRS, CDR2 YFSETQ. Here the CDR3 reads CASSLTGPYNEQFF. The CDR3 region has the DNA TGCGCCAGCAGTTTAACAGGTCCCTACAATGAGCAGTTCTTC.

The chain joins TRBV12-5 to TRBJ1-5; 9 bases line up with TRBD1. The CDR3 spans 17 residues. Germline values: CDR1 LGHNT, CDR2 FRNRAP. The ends lost 3 bases at V and 5 bases at J; junction bases unmatched: 11. Here the CDR3 reads CASGFLPGQGGDQPQHF. CDR3 bases: TGTGCTAGTGGTTTCTTACCGGGACAGGGAGGAGATCAGCCCCAGCATTTT.

The CDR3 nucleotides read TGTGCCAGCAGCTCTGGGGACAGGGCCTCCTACGAGCAGTACTTC. Amino acids: CASSSGDRASYEQYF. The chain uses TRBV11-2 and TRBJ2-7, with 9 bases that match TRBD1. From germline, CDR1 is SGHAT and CDR2 FQNNGV. This CDR3 is built from 15 residues. Trimming removed 4 bases from V and 0 bases from J; junction bases left unmatched: 4.

The CDR3: CASSVDEVATEKLFF. In DNA, the CDR3 is TGTGCCAGCAGCGTAGATGAGGTGGCCACCGAAAAACTGTTTTTT. This chain connects TRBV9 to TRBJ1-4, with D uncertain. Per germline, CDR1 SGDLS and CDR2 YYNGEE. Trimming left V 0 bases short and J 8 bases short, with 14 bases between. CDR3 length equals 15 residues.

The chain couples TRBV5-5 to TRBJ1-3; D is uncertain. Looked up from germline, CDR1 is SGHKS and CDR2 is YYEKEE (reference sequence). The CDR3 loop spans 13 amino acids. V lost 4 bases, J lost 4 bases, and 9 bases lay in between. This CDR3 is CASSLTEGNTIYF. CDR3 DNA: TGTGCCAGCAGCCTTACCGAGGGAAACACCATATATTTT.

J is TRBJ2-7 and V is TRBV27; 9 bases are a match to TRBD2. This CDR3 is 14 amino acids long. CDR1 MNHEY and CDR2 SMNVEV come from the germline V gene (reference sequence). After removal of 10 bases from V and 4 bases from J, the junction contained 11 bases not matched to a gene. CDR3 bases: TGTGCCACCGCGCCGGGACTAGCTATATACGAGCAGTACTTC. It translates to CATAPGLAIYEQYF.

V is TRBV30 and J is TRBJ1-5; D not certain. This CDR3 has 16 amino acids. Trimming left V 0 bases short and J 1 base short, with 13 bases between. Germline V lookup: CDR1 GTSNPN, CDR2 SVGIG (reference sequence). Here the CDR3 reads CAWSVGPAGSNQPQHF. The CDR3 DNA reads TGTGCCTGGAGTGTGGGTCCAGCCGGGAGCAATCAGCCCCAGCATTTT.

The gene calls are TRBV30 and TRBJ2-3; 7 bases match TRBD1. CDR1 is GTSNPN, CDR2 SVGIG, per germline (reference sequence). V trimming: 2 bases; J trimming: 2 bases; junction bases outside the gene matches: 13. CDR3 length: 17 residues. CDR3: CAWSPEIRQGATDTQYF. CDR3 coding DNA: TGTGCCTGGAGTCCTGAGATTAGACAGGGAGCCACAGATACGCAGTATTTT.